The 32 T cell receptor beta chains below were found in one sample sequenced in a study of blood T cell repertoires in COVID-19. Produced via immunoSEQ multiplex PCR; TCRdb's table is partial and in-frame only. Of fewer than 400,000 clones in the sample, 70% to 90% were seen once. The sample was PBMCs or T cells enriched from blood (not recorded which). The receptors originated from a man under 40 who had recovered from COVID-19.

This clone was detected a few times. V and J are TRBV13 and TRBJ1-6; no reliable D call. V was clipped by 0 bases and J by 3 bases, with 6 bases between them. CDR1 is PRHDT and CDR2 is FYEKMQ in the germline V gene (reference sequence). The CDR3 spans 15 residues. Written as DNA, the CDR3 is TGTGCCAGCAGCTTAGGTGTCAGCTATAATTCACCCCTCCACTTT. It encodes CASSLGVSYNSPLHF.

In DNA form, the CDR3 reads TGTGCCGGGGGGAGGGGGGCTCGCACAGATACGCAGTATTTT. Amino acid sequence: CAGGRGARTDTQYF. The chain links TRBV2 to TRBJ2-3, with D perhaps matching TRBD2 (7 bases). CDR1 and CDR2 (germline): SNHLY, FYNNEI. V lost 11 bases and J lost 1, with 16 bases in between. The CDR3 runs to 14 residues.

In the case of this clone: Other DNA sequences in the sample encode the same CDR3. This chain connects TRBV24-1 to TRBJ1-5, with D unresolved. Per germline, CDR1 KGHDR and CDR2 SFDVKD. Trimming left V 4 bases short and J 3 bases short, with 9 bases between. CDR3 length: 14 residues. CDR3 sequence: CATSEGGFNQPQHF. The CDR3 region has the DNA TGTGCCACCAGTGAGGGAGGGTTCAATCAGCCCCAGCATTTT.

The V call is TRBV7-3, the J call TRBJ2-4, with 9 bases matching TRBD2. Germline-derived CDR1 and CDR2 are SGHTA and FQGTGA. The CDR3 covers 18 residues. V gave up 4 bases and J gave up 3 bases; unmatched junction bases: 13. The CDR3, as DNA: TGTGCCAGCAGCTCCACCCCCCTAGCGGGGTGGGTCAAAAACATTCAGTACTTC. It translates to CASSSTPLAGWVKNIQYF.

At least ten counts were recorded for this clone. The chain joins TRBV11-1 to TRBJ1-3; D is uncertain. This CDR3 contains 14 residues. Germline CDR1 and CDR2: SGHAT and FQDESV (reference sequence). V shed 4 bases and J shed 0 bases, with 7 bases lying between them. The CDR3 region is CASSSRGSGNTIYF. CDR3 in DNA: TGTGCCAGCAGCTCAAGAGGCTCTGGAAACACCATATATTTT.

V usage is TRBV2 and J usage is TRBJ2-3; 8 nucleotides align to TRBD1. Unmatched junction bases numbered 11, after V lost 7 bases and J lost 5 bases. The germline gives CDR1 SNHLY, CDR2 FYNNEI. This CDR3 is 15 amino acids long. The chain's CDR3 is CASIPRTGQGDTQYF. The DNA for the CDR3 is TGTGCCAGCATCCCCAGGACAGGGCAGGGAGATACGCAGTATTTT.

The rearrangement links TRBV7-8 to TRBJ1-1; D is perhaps TRBD1 (6 bases). The CDR3 contains 14 residues. V lost 5 bases and J lost 2, with 12 bases in between. Looked up from germline, CDR1 is SGHVS and CDR2 is FQNEAQ. In DNA, the CDR3 is TGTGCCAGCAGCCAGGGACATCATAACACTGAAGCTTTCTTT. Residues: CASSQGHHNTEAFF.

The gene calls are TRBV6-5 and TRBJ1-1; the D gene is possibly TRBD1 (6 bases). Germline V gene data show CDR1 as MNHEY and CDR2 as SVGAGI. Trimming left V 4 bases short and J 2 bases short, with 11 bases between. The CDR3 length is 14 residues. This CDR3 is CASSLIRGNTEAFF. Here the CDR3 DNA reads TGTGCCAGCAGTTTAATCAGGGGAAACACTGAAGCTTTCTTT.

The J gene is TRBJ1-5, the V gene TRBV19, with 7 bases aligning to TRBD1. V trimming: 5 bases; J trimming: 0 bases; junction bases outside the gene matches: 4. The CDR3 loop spans 15 amino acids. The germline V gene has CDR1 LNHDA and CDR2 SQIVND (reference sequence). The CDR3 DNA reads as TGTGCCAGTAGTCCAAACAGGGGTAGCAATCAGCCCCAGCATTTT. It translates to CASSPNRGSNQPQHF.

This clone was seen a few times. This chain uses TRBV12-1 with TRBJ1-4. TRBV12-1 is labeled a pseudogene. The CDR3 sequence is 15 residues long. This CDR3 reads CASSHEGVSNEKLFF. The CDR3 DNA reads TGTGCCAGCAGCCACGAGGGAGTATCTAATGAAAAACTGTTTTTT.

The chain combines TRBV3-1 (or the pseudogene TRBV3-2) with TRBJ2-3; D is unclear. Trimming shortened V by 3 bases and J by 2 bases, and 12 bases separated the two germline ends. Germline V gene lookup returns CDR1 LGHDT and CDR2 YNNKEL (reference sequence). The CDR3 runs 15 residues. The CDR3 protein is CASSHSGPITDTQYF. The CDR3 DNA sequence: TGTGCCAGCAGCCACTCCGGTCCTATCACAGATACGCAGTATTTT.

The CDR3 here is CAWRTRRYEQYF. The CDR3 bases are TGTGCCTGGAGGACACGCCGCTACGAGCAGTACTTC. J is TRBJ2-7 and V is TRBV30; D is uncertain. This CDR3 is 12 amino acids long. CDR1 and CDR2 from the germline V gene are GTSNPN and SVGIG (reference sequence). The V end was cut by 3 bases, the J end by 3 bases, with 9 bases between.

The V and J genes are TRBV11-3 and TRBJ1-1, with D unclear. The germline V gene encodes CDR1 SGHNT and CDR2 YENEEA. This CDR3 contains 14 residues. V was trimmed by 0 bases and J by 1 base, leaving 6 bases between them. The CDR3 coding sequence is TGTGCCAGCAGCTTAGATTCGGGGAACACTGAAGCTTTCTTT. Translating it yields CASSLDSGNTEAFF.

The rearrangement links TRBV6-2 or TRBV6-3 to TRBJ1-2, with 9 bases aligning to TRBD1. After removal of 5 bases from V and 1 base from J, the junction contained 5 bases not matched to a gene. The CDR3 runs 15 residues. The germline CDR1 and CDR2 sequences are MNHEY and SVGEGT. The CDR3 bases are TGTGCCAGCAGTGACGGACAGGGGCATAACTATGGCTACACCTTC. It yields the protein CASSDGQGHNYGYTF.

This chain joins TRBV6-5 and TRBJ1-3, with D perhaps matching TRBD1 (6 bases). There are 13 residues in the CDR3. V lost 6 bases and J lost 4, with 10 bases in between. Germline V gene data show CDR1 as MNHEY and CDR2 as SVGAGI. This CDR3 is CASSTTGGNTIYF. The CDR3 nucleotides are TGTGCCAGCAGCACCACAGGGGGAAACACCATATATTTT.

The rearrangement links TRBV5-8 to TRBJ1-5, with 8 bases aligning to TRBD1. Germline V gene lookup returns CDR1 SGHTS and CDR2 YDEGEE. V was clipped by 0 bases and J by 2 bases; unmatched bases: 10. The CDR3 loop spans 18 amino acids. CDR3 sequence reads: CASSLVTRTGQGNQPQHF. CDR3 nucleotide sequence: TGTGCCAGCAGCTTGGTAACTCGGACAGGGCAGGGCAATCAGCCCCAGCATTTT.

The rearrangement uses TRBV30 and TRBJ2-7, with 9 bases that match TRBD1. The CDR3 has 14 residues. V was clipped by 0 bases and J by 2 bases; unmatched bases: 2. Per germline, CDR1 GTSNPN and CDR2 SVGIG (reference sequence). The CDR3 reads CAWSVGTGTYEQYF. The CDR3 region has the DNA TGTGCCTGGAGTGTTGGGACAGGGACCTACGAGCAGTACTTC.

The chain links TRBV5-4 to TRBJ2-7, with D perhaps matching TRBD2 (5 bases). Looked up from germline, CDR1 is SGHNT and CDR2 is YYREEE (reference sequence). Trimming left V 1 base short and J 5 bases short, with 10 bases between. The CDR3 contains 13 residues. CDR3 residues: CASSLPGSDEQYF. The DNA of the CDR3 is TGTGCCAGCAGCTTGCCGGGGTCGGACGAGCAGTACTTC.

The chain is built from TRBV4-2 and TRBJ1-6; 7 nucleotides match TRBD1. CDR1 is LGHNA and CDR2 is YNFKEQ in the germline V gene. With 4 bases clipped from V and 10 bases from J, the junction kept 16 bases outside the gene matches. The CDR3 extends over 17 amino acids. CDR3 DNA: TGTGCCAGCAGCCCTCTACCCTGGACAGGTTTGAGGTCACCCCTCCACTTT. It translates to CASSPLPWTGLRSPLHF.

The chain joins TRBV7-2 to TRBJ1-1; maybe TRBD1 (5 bases). V shed 5 bases and J shed 6 bases, with 16 bases lying between them. Germline V gene sequence: CDR1 SGHTA, CDR2 FQGNSA. The CDR3 is made up of 14 amino acids. The CDR3 loop is CASSQRGRASEAFF. The CDR3 DNA is TGTGCCAGCAGCCAAAGGGGCCGAGCGTCTGAAGCTTTCTTT. Full variable domain (rest looked up from reference TRBV7-2 and TRBJ1-1): GAGVSQSPSNKVTEKGKDVELRCDPISGHTALYWYRQSLGQGLEFLIYFQGNSAPDKSGLPSDRFSAERTGGSVSTLTIQRTQQEDSAVYLCASSQRGRASEAFFGQGTRLTVV.

The chain carries TRBV5-1 and TRBJ1-2, with 9 bases aligning to TRBD1. Germline values: CDR1 SGHRS, CDR2 YFSETQ. The CDR3 sequence is 15 residues long. Trimming removed 4 bases from V and 4 bases from J; junction bases left unmatched: 8. The CDR3 DNA sequence: TGCGCCAGCAGCGAGGACAGGGGAGATATCTATGGCTACACCTTC. This gives the protein CASSEDRGDIYGYTF.

In this sample, this clone turned up once. The chain joins TRBV19 to TRBJ2-2; 8 bases map to TRBD1. Germline trimming cut 5 bases from V and 4 bases from J; bases unmatched to any gene: 6. Germline loops: CDR1 LNHDA, CDR2 SQIVND (reference sequence). The CDR3 runs to 15 residues. The CDR3 DNA is TGTGCCAGTAGTGACCCGGGACAGGTCACCGGGGAGCTGTTTTTT. Translated: CASSDPGQVTGELFF.

This clone was seen more than once but under ten times. The chain uses TRBV5-8 and TRBJ2-7; 7 bases are a match to TRBD1. The CDR3 sequence is 15 residues long. Germline CDR1 is SGHTS and CDR2 is YDEGEE. Trimming cost V 4 bases and J 2 bases; bases outside gene matches: 9. The CDR3 nucleotides are TGTGCCAGCAGCCGTCCCGGGACAGTGGCCTACGAGCAGTACTTC. Translation gives CASSRPGTVAYEQYF.

V and J are TRBV4-3 and TRBJ1-1, with D unclear. This CDR3 region has 14 residues. V gave up 1 base and J gave up 1 base, with 7 bases separating them. Germline loops: CDR1 LGHNA, CDR2 YSLEER. The CDR3 coding sequence is TGCGCCAGCAGCCAAGTATTCTGGAACACTGAAGCTTTCTTT. Amino acids: CASSQVFWNTEAFF.

This clone was observed a handful of times. The sample has other DNA sequences that encode this CDR3 too. The chain combines TRBV12-3 or TRBV12-4 with TRBJ1-5; 9 bases match TRBD1. The V segment lost 6 bases and the J segment 4 bases; nucleotides outside the gene matches: 1. The CDR3 runs 13 residues. CDR3 region: CASRGTGNQPQHF. Written as DNA, the CDR3 is TGTGCCAGCAGGGGGACAGGGAATCAGCCCCAGCATTTT.

V gene TRBV18 combines with J gene TRBJ1-5, with TRBD1 matching 10 bases. This CDR3 is 16 amino acids long. CDR1 is KGHSH and CDR2 is LQKENI in the germline V gene. J was trimmed by 2 bases and V by 4 bases; bases with no gene match: 5. CDR3 in amino acids: CASSRQGAKGNQPQHF. The CDR3 DNA follows: TGTGCCAGCTCACGACAGGGGGCGAAGGGCAATCAGCCCCAGCATTTT. Full variable domain (outside the CDR3, taken from reference TRBV18 and TRBJ1-5): NAGVMQNPRHLVRRRGQEARLRCSPMKGHSHVYWYRQLPEEGLKFMVYLQKENIIDESGMPKERFSAEFPKEGPSILRIQQVVRGDSAAYFCASSRQGAKGNQPQHFGDGTRLSIL.

This clone was counted once. The rearrangement uses TRBV2 and TRBJ2-7; TRBD2 matches at 14 bases. V lost 10 bases, J lost 3 bases, and 17 bases stayed unmatched. The germline gives CDR1 SNHLY, CDR2 FYNNEI. The CDR3 extends over 18 amino acids. CDR3 nucleotide sequence: TGTGCCATTCCCCTAGGGACTAGCGGGGGCCTCACACGCTACGAGCAGTACTTC. Translated, it gives CAIPLGTSGGLTRYEQYF.

This chain joins TRBV5-1 and TRBJ2-3; the match to TRBD1 covers 11 bases. Losses at the gene ends were 1 base for V and 5 bases for J; bases not matched to a gene: 9. The CDR3 loop spans 17 amino acids. Per germline, CDR1 SGHRS and CDR2 YFSETQ. CDR3 amino acids: CASSLSSDRGRGDTQYF. In nucleotides, the CDR3 is TGCGCCAGCAGCTTGTCGTCGGACAGGGGGCGTGGAGATACGCAGTATTTT.

The V gene is TRBV11-2, the J gene TRBJ1-1, with a possible D match to TRBD1 (6 bases). CDR3 length: 16 amino acids. V was shortened by 3 bases and J by 0 bases, with 14 bases between the two germline ends. The germline CDR1 and CDR2 sequences are SGHAT and FQNNGV. CDR3 loop: CASSFTGKELNTEAFF. The CDR3, as DNA: TGTGCCAGCAGCTTTACAGGGAAGGAGTTGAACACTGAAGCTTTCTTT.

This chain joins TRBV4-3 and TRBJ2-1, with 7 nucleotides matching TRBD2. CDR1 LGHNA and CDR2 YSLEER come from the germline V gene. The CDR3 is 16 amino acids. Losses at the gene ends were 0 bases for V and 1 base for J; bases not matched to a gene: 3. CDR3 DNA sequence: TGCGCCAGCAGCCAAGAACCTAGCGGTTCCTACAATGAGCAGTTCTTC. Amino acids: CASSQEPSGSYNEQFF.

V is TRBV30 and J is TRBJ1-2; the D gene is possibly TRBD1 (5 bases). V lost 7 bases and J 5 bases, leaving 14 bases between the germline ends. The germline V gene encodes CDR1 GTSNPN and CDR2 SVGIG (reference sequence). The CDR3 totals 12 residues. The CDR3 sequence is CASITGDYGYTF. CDR3 bases: TGTGCCTCAATTACGGGGGATTATGGCTACACCTTC.

The chain uses TRBV27 and TRBJ1-5, with D perhaps matching TRBD1 (6 bases). Between the trimmed V and J ends, which lost 2 bases and 6 bases, there was a span of 14 bases. This CDR3 is built from 15 residues. The germline V gene has CDR1 MNHEY and CDR2 SMNVEV (reference sequence). In DNA form, the CDR3 reads TGTGCCAGCAGTTTAGGCAGGGGCGTATTTCAGCCCCAGCATTTT. Amino acid sequence: CASSLGRGVFQPQHF.